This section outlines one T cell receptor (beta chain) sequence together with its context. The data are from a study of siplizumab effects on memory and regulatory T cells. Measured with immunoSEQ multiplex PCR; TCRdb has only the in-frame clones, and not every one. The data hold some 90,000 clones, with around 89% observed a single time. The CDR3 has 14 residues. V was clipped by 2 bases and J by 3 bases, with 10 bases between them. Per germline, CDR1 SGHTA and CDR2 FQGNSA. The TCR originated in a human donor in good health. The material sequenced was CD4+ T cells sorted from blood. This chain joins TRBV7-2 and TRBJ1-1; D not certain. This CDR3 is CASSLRPRDTEAFF. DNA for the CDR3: TGTGCCAGCAGCTTACGCCCGAGGGACACTGAAGCTTTCTTT.